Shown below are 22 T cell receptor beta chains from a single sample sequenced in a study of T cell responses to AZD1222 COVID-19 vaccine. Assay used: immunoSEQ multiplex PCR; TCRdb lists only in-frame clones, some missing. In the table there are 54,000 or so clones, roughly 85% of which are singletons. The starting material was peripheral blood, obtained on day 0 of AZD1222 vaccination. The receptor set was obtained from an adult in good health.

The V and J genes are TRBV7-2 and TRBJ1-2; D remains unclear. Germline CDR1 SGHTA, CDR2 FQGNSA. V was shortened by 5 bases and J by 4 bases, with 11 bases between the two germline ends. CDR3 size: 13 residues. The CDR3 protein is CASSMTASYGYTF. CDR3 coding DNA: TGTGCCAGCAGCATGACCGCCAGCTATGGCTACACCTTC. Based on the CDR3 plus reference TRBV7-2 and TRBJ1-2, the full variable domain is GAGVSQSPSNKVTEKGKDVELRCDPISGHTALYWYRQSLGQGLEFLIYFQGNSAPDKSGLPSDRFSAERTGGSVSTLTIQRTQQEDSAVYLCASSMTASYGYTFGSGTRLTVV.

The CDR3 protein is CASTPTGGTGELFF. For the CDR3, the DNA is TGTGCCAGCACTCCTACAGGGGGAACCGGGGAGCTGTTTTTT. V and J are TRBV6-4 and TRBJ2-2, with 8 bases that match TRBD1. The J segment lost 5 bases and the V segment lost 7 bases, leaving 6 bases of the junction unmatched. The CDR3 is 14 residues long. Germline V gene lookup returns CDR1 MRHNA and CDR2 SNTAGT.

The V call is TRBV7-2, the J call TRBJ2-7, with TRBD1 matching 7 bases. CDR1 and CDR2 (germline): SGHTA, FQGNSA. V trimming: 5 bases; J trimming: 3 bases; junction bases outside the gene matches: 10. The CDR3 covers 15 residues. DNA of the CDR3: TGTGCCAGCAGCGCCCAGACAGGGCCAAACTACGAGCAGTACTTC. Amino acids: CASSAQTGPNYEQYF. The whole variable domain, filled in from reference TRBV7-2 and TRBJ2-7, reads GAGVSQSPSNKVTEKGKDVELRCDPISGHTALYWYRQSLGQGLEFLIYFQGNSAPDKSGLPSDRFSAERTGGSVSTLTIQRTQQEDSAVYLCASSAQTGPNYEQYFGPGTRLTVT.

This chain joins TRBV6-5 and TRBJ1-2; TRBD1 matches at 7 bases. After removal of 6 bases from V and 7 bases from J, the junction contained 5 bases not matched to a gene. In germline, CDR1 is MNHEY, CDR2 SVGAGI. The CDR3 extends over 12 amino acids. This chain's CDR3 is CASRPQGVGYTF. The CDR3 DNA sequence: TGTGCCAGCAGACCGCAGGGGGTTGGCTACACCTTC.

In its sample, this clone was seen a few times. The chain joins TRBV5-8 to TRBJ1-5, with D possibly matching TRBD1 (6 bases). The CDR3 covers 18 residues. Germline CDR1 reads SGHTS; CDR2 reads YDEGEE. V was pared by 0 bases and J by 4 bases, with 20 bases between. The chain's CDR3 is CASSLELQGSISNQPQHF. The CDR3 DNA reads TGTGCCAGCAGCTTGGAACTCCAGGGGTCTATTTCAAATCAGCCCCAGCATTTT.

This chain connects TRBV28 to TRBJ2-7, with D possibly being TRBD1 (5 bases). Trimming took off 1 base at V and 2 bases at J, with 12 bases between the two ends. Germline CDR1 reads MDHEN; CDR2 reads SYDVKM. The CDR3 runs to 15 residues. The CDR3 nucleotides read TGTGCCAGCAGTTTATCCGCAGGGAATACCTACGAGCAGTACTTC. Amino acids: CASSLSAGNTYEQYF.

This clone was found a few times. CDR3 loop: CASSWTGIGNQPQHF. The CDR3 coding sequence is TGTGCCAGCAGTTGGACAGGGATAGGGAATCAGCCCCAGCATTTT. V gene TRBV5-6 combines with J gene TRBJ1-5, with TRBD1 identical over 8 bases. This CDR3 has 15 residues. With 5 bases clipped from V and 4 bases from J, the junction kept 8 bases outside the gene matches. Germline V gene sequence: CDR1 SGHDT, CDR2 YYEEEE.

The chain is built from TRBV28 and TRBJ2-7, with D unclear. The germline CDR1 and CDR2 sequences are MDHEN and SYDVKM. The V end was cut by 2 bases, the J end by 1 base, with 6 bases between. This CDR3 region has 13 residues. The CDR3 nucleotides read TGTGCCAGCAGTTTAAGGGTTTCCTACGAGCAGTACTTC. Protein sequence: CASSLRVSYEQYF.

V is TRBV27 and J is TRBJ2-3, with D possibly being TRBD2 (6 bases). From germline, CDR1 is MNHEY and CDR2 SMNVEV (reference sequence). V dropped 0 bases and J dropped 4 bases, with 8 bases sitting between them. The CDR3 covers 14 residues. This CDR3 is CASSLSASADTQYF. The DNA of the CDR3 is TGTGCCAGCAGTTTATCGGCTAGCGCAGATACGCAGTATTTT.

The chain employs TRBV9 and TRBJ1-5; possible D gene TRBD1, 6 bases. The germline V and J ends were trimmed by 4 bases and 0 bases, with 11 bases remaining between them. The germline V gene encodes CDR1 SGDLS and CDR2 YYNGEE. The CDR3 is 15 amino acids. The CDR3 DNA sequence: TGTGCCAGCAGCTGGGGGCAGGATAGCAATCAGCCCCAGCATTTT. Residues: CASSWGQDSNQPQHF.

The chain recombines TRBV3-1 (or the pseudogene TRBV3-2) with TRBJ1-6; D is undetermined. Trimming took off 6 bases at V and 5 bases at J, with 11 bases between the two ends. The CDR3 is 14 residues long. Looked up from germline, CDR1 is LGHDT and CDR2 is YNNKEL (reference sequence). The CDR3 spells CASRDAADNSPLHF. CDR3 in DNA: TGTGCCAGCAGGGATGCAGCCGATAATTCACCCCTCCACTTT.

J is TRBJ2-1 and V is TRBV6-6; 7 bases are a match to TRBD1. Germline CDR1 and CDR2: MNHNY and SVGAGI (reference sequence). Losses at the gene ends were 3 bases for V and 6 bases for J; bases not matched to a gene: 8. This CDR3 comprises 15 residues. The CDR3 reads CASSYVQGVFNEQFF. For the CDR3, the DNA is TGTGCCAGCAGTTATGTGCAGGGGGTGTTCAATGAGCAGTTCTTC.

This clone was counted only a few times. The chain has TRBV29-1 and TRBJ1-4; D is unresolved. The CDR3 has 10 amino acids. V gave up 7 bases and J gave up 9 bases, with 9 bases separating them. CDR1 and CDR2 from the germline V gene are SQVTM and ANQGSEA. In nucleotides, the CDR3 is TGCAGCGCTGTGGGTAAAAAACTGTTTTTT. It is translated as CSAVGKKLFF. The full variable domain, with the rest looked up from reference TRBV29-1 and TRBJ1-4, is SAVISQKPSRDICQRGTSLTIQCQVDSQVTMMFWYRQQPGQSLTLIATANQGSEATYESGFVIDKFPISRPNLTFSTLTVSNMSPEDSSIYLCSAVGKKLFFGSGTQLSVL.

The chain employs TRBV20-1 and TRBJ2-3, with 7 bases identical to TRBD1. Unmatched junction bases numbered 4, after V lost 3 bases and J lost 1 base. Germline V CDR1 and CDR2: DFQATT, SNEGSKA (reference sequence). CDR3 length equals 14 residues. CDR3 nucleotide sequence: TGCAGTGCTAGTAGACAGGGCCGCACAGATACGCAGTATTTT. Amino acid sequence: CSASRQGRTDTQYF.

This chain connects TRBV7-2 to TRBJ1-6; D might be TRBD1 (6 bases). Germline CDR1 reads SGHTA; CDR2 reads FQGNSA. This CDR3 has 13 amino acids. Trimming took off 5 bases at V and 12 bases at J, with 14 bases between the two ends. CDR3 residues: CASSPIIQGPLHF. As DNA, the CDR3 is TGTGCCAGCAGCCCGATTATACAGGGACCCCTCCACTTT.

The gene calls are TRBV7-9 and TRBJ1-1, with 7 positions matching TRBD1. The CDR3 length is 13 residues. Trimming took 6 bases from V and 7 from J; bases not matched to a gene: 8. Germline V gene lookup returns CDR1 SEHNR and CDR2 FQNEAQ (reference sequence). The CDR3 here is CASRSTGRLEAFF. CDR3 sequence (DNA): TGTGCCAGCAGATCGACAGGGAGGCTTGAAGCTTTCTTT.

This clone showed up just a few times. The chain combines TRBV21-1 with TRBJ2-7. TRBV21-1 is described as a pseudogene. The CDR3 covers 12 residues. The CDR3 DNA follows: TGTGCCAAGGAGGGGGGCCCCTTGGAGCAGTACTTC. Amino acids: CAKEGGPLEQYF.

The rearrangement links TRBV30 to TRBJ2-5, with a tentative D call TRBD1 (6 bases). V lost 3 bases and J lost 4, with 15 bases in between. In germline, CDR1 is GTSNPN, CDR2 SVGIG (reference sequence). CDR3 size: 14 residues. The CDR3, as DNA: TGTGCCTGGAGCGGGACGGGACATCCAGAGACCCAGTACTTC. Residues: CAWSGTGHPETQYF.

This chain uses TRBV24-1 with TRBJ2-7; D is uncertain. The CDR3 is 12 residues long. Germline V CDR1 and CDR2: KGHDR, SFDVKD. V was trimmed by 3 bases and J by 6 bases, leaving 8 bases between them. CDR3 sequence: CATSDQSGEQYF. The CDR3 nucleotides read TGTGCCACCAGTGATCAATCGGGCGAGCAGTACTTC.

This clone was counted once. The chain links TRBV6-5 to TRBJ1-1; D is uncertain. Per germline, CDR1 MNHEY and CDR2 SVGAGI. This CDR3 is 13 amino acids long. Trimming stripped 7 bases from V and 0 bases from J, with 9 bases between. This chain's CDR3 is CASIPTVNTEAFF. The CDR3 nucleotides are TGTGCCAGCATCCCGACGGTGAACACTGAAGCTTTCTTT.

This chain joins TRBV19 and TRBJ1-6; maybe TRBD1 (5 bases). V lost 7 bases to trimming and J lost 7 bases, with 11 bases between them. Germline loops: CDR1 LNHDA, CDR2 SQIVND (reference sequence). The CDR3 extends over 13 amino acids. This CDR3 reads CASNRGGNSPLHF. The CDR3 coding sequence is TGTGCCAGTAATCGGGGCGGCAATTCACCCCTCCACTTT.

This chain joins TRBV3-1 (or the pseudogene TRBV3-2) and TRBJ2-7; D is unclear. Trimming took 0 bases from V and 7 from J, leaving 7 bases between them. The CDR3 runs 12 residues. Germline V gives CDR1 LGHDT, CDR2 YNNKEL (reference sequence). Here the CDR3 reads CASSQDIKEQYF. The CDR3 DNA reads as TGTGCCAGCAGCCAAGATATCAAAGAGCAGTACTTC.